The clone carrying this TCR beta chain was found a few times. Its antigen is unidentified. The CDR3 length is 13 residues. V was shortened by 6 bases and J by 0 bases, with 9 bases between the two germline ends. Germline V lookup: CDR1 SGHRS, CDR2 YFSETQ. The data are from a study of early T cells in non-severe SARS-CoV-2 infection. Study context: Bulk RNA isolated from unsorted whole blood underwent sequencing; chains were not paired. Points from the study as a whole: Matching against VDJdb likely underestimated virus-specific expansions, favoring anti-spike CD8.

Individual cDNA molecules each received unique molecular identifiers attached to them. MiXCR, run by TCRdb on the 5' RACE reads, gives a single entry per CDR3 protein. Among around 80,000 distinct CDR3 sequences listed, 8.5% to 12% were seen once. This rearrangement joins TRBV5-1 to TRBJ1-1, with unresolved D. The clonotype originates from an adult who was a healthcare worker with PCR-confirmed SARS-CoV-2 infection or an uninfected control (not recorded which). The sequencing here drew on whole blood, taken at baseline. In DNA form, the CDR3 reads TGCGCCAGCAAGGGTGTAATGAACACTGAAGCTTTCTTT. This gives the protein CASKGVMNTEAFF.